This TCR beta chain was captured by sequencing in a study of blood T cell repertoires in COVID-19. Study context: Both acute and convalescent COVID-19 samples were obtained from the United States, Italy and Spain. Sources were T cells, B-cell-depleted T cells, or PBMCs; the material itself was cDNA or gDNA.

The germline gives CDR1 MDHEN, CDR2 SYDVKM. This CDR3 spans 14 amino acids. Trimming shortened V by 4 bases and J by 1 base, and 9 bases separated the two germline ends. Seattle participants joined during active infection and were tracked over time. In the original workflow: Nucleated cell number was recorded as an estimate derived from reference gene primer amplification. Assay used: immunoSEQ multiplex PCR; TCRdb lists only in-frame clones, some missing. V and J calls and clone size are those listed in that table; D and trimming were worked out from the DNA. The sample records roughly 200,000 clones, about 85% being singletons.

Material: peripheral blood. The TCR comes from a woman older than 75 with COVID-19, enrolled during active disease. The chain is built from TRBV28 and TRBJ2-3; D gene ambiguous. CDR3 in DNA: TGTGCCAGCAGTTCCGACAAGGGCACAGATACGCAGTATTTT. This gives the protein CASSSDKGTDTQYF.